This TCR beta chain originates from a study of response to subunit inactivated influenza vaccine. J was trimmed by 6 bases and V by 8 bases; bases with no gene match: 6. There are 13 residues in the CDR3. Germline loops: CDR1 MDHEN, CDR2 SYDVKM. TCRdb recomputed calls from the RT-PCR reads with MiXCR, one row per CDR3 protein. The sample lists 800,000 or so distinct CDR3 sequences, roughly 20% seen once, with roughly 10% in the top ten. A note on this clonotype: Its antigen is unknown.

Study-wide findings and caveats: Seasonal influenza vaccination, on each occasion, was suggested by the authors to recruit few new T cells.

The chain links TRBV28 to TRBJ2-1; 8 nucleotides agree with TRBD2. The TCR sequence derives from a man between 50 and 59 years old who received an inactivated influenza vaccine. The sample consisted of PBMCs from blood, taken approximately 5 days after vaccination. The CDR3 DNA reads as TGTGCCAGCGGCGGACTAGCTCTCAATGAGCAGTTCTTC. As protein: CASGGLALNEQFF.